One sample yielded the 25 T cell receptor beta chains listed below, sequenced in a study of T cell repertoires in cytomegalovirus infection. TCRdb itself ran the reads through MiXCR, one entry per CDR3 protein. The sample has around 710,000 distinct CDR3 sequences, approximately 32% seen once; the top ten hold over 10%. For these receptors, no antigen is known. The starting material was cultured CD8+ T cells from PBMCs, obtained from culture after CMV antigen stimulation. The receptors were sampled from a human donor in good health (CMV status not recorded). Some clones in this sample may be carry-over from other donors' samples.

V usage is TRBV27 and J usage is TRBJ2-7, with D perhaps assigned TRBD1 or TRBD2 (6 bases each). V lost 10 bases and J 6 bases, leaving 22 bases between the germline ends. The CDR3 extends over 14 amino acids. Germline CDR1 is MNHEY and CDR2 is SMNVEV (reference sequence). The CDR3 coding sequence is TGTGCCACCCAGCCCCTCGGGGGCAGTTCCGAGCAGTACGTC. It specifies CATQPLGGSSEQYV.

V usage is TRBV19 and J usage is TRBJ2-7; weak D call: TRBD1 (6 bases). CDR3 size: 14 residues. V lost 4 bases to trimming and J lost 5 bases, with 15 bases between them. Germline V gives CDR1 LNHDA, CDR2 SQIVND (reference sequence). CDR3 amino acids: CASSTTGPKDEQYF. The CDR3 region has the DNA TGTGCCAGTAGTACCACAGGGCCCAAGGACGAGCAGTACTTC.

This clonotype was recorded once. The V gene is TRBV2, the J gene TRBJ1-2; D is unresolved. The CDR3 is made up of 10 amino acids. Germline V gene lookup returns CDR1 SNHLY and CDR2 FYNNEI. V was cut by 10 bases and J by 8 bases, with 11 bases left in between. For the CDR3, the DNA is TGTGCCACTTTTGACGGGGGCTACACCTTC. Its translation is CATFDGGYTF.

The chain combines TRBV7-9 with TRBJ2-7; D might be TRBD2 (5 bases). Trimming removed 3 bases from V and 1 base from J, with 19 bases in between. CDR3 length: 17 amino acids. Germline values: CDR1 SEHNR, CDR2 FQNEAQ (reference sequence). CDR3 DNA sequence: TGTGCCAGCAGCTTCCCCGACCGGGGTAGACGGTCCTACGAGCAGTACTTC. Translation: CASSFPDRGRRSYEQYF.

In its sample, this clonotype was seen many times. The chain has TRBV7-6 and TRBJ1-3, with 8 bases lining up with TRBD1. The CDR3 is made up of 15 amino acids. J was trimmed by 0 bases and V by 4 bases; bases with no gene match: 2. Germline-derived CDR1 and CDR2 are SGHVS and FNYEAQ. CDR3 bases: TGTGCCAGCAGCTCCACAGGGGGCTCTGGAAACACCATATATTTT. As protein: CASSSTGGSGNTIYF.

The rearrangement links TRBV19 to TRBJ1-4; D is uncertain. The germline V gene encodes CDR1 LNHDA and CDR2 SQIVND (reference sequence). Trimming pared 11 bases from V and 6 bases from J, leaving 10 bases between. This CDR3 spans 11 amino acids. CDR3 in amino acids: CAGETYEKLFF. The CDR3 DNA follows: TGTGCCGGGGAGACTTATGAAAAACTGTTTTTT.

This clonotype has a handful of counts. The chain has TRBV27 and TRBJ2-7; 9 bases fit TRBD2. Germline values: CDR1 MNHEY, CDR2 SMNVEV (reference sequence). V dropped 2 bases and J dropped 3; count of bases not matched to a gene: 8. The CDR3 runs to 16 residues. Written as DNA, the CDR3 is TGTGCCAGCAGTTTAAGTCTAGCGGGGAGCCTCTACGAGCAGTACTTC. Translated, it gives CASSLSLAGSLYEQYF.

The V gene is TRBV28, the J gene TRBJ1-2; 8 nucleotides agree with TRBD1. The CDR3 has 14 amino acids. Germline CDR1 MDHEN, CDR2 SYDVKM. J was trimmed by 3 bases and V by 5 bases; bases with no gene match: 5. CDR3 bases: TGTGCCAGCAGTCAGACAGGGGTAGACTATGGCTACACCTTC. Its translation: CASSQTGVDYGYTF.

This clonotype was seen a few times. The chain carries TRBV15 and TRBJ2-1, with 7 positions matching TRBD2. Germline trimming cut 3 bases from V and 5 bases from J; bases unmatched to any gene: 10. Germline values: CDR1 LNHNV, CDR2 YYDKDF (reference sequence). The length of the CDR3 is 16 residues. For the CDR3, the DNA is TGTGCCACCAGCAGCAATAGACTAGCCATTAACAATGAGCAGTTCTTC. Translated: CATSSNRLAINNEQFF. Together with reference TRBV15 and TRBJ2-1, the CDR3 gives the full variable domain: DAMVIQNPRYQVTQFGKPVTLSCSQTLNHNVMYWYQQKSSQAPKLLFHYYDKDFNNEADTPDNFQSRRPNTSFCFLDIRSPGLGDTAMYLCATSSNRLAINNEQFFGPGTRLTVL.

This chain joins TRBV10-3 and TRBJ1-1; 9 bases match TRBD1. This CDR3 spans 14 amino acids. The V gene end was trimmed by 6 bases and the J gene end by 0 bases; junction bases not matched to a gene: 2. The germline CDR1 and CDR2 sequences are ENHRY and SYGVKD. The CDR3 region has the DNA TGTGCCATCAGGGGGACAGGGCTGAACACTGAAGCTTTCTTT. This translates into CAIRGTGLNTEAFF.

This clonotype turned up a few times. The chain employs TRBV7-9 and TRBJ1-2; maybe TRBD1 (6 bases). V lost 7 bases and J 2 bases, leaving 11 bases between the germline ends. Germline V gene data show CDR1 as SEHNR and CDR2 as FQNEAQ (reference sequence). This CDR3 comprises 13 residues. CDR3 amino acids: CASNPDSNYGYTF. DNA of the CDR3: TGTGCCAGCAACCCGGACAGCAACTATGGCTACACCTTC. The whole variable domain, remainder taken from reference TRBV7-9 and TRBJ1-2, is DTGVSQNPRHKITKRGQNVTFRCDPISEHNRLYWYRQTLGQGPEFLTYFQNEAQLEKSRLLSDRFSAERPKGSFSTLEIQRTEQGDSAMYLCASNPDSNYGYTFGSGTRLTVV.

This clonotype was seen a few times. The gene calls are TRBV5-5 and TRBJ2-7; 9 bases align to TRBD2. V shed 0 bases and J 5 bases; nucleotides not matched to a gene: 12. This CDR3 comprises 17 residues. The germline V gene has CDR1 SGHKS and CDR2 YYEKEE (reference sequence). The CDR3 protein is CASSLALAGHALDEQYV. The CDR3, as DNA: TGTGCCAGCAGCTTGGCGCTAGCGGGGCACGCCCTCGACGAGCAGTACGTC.

This clonotype was detected once. The rearrangement joins TRBV27 to TRBJ2-7, with D possibly TRBD1 on 5 matching bases. V lost 2 bases and J 3 bases, leaving 14 bases between the germline ends. The CDR3 length is 15 residues. Per germline, CDR1 MNHEY and CDR2 SMNVEV (reference sequence). CDR3 DNA sequence: TGTGCCAGCAGTTTAAGGGGCTCACACTTCTACGAGCAGTACGTC. This codes for CASSLRGSHFYEQYV.

This clonotype has just a few counts. V and J are TRBV27 and TRBJ2-3; TRBD2 matches at 11 bases. Germline CDR1 MNHEY, CDR2 SMNVEV (reference sequence). V was pared by 4 bases and J by 6 bases, with 3 bases of the junction left unmatched. The CDR3 has 14 amino acids. As DNA, the CDR3 is TGTGCCAGCAGTTCCAGGACTAGCGGGGATACGCAGTATTTT. It translates to CASSSRTSGDTQYF.

The V and J genes are TRBV19 and TRBJ1-1; D gene unclear. Trimming left V 7 bases short and J 2 bases short, with 20 bases between. The CDR3 contains 16 residues. Germline V gene sequence: CDR1 LNHDA, CDR2 SQIVND (reference sequence). CDR3 DNA: TGTGCCAGTACCCCCGAGGTCAGCACGTTTAACACTGAAGCTTTCTTT. It is translated as CASTPEVSTFNTEAFF.

This chain joins TRBV6-5 and TRBJ2-4, with TRBD2 as a possible D gene (5 bases). Trimming left V 7 bases short and J 9 bases short, with 19 bases between. Looked up from germline, CDR1 is MNHEY and CDR2 is SVGAGI. The length of the CDR3 is 14 residues. The CDR3 region is CASTDQPPGSIQYF. The CDR3 DNA follows: TGTGCCAGCACCGATCAGCCACCGGGGAGCATTCAGTACTTC.

This clonotype was seen many times. The V call is TRBV7-8, the J call TRBJ2-3; weak D call: TRBD1 (5 bases). V gave up 2 bases and J gave up 7 bases, with 13 bases separating them. CDR1 and CDR2 from the germline V gene are SGHVS and FQNEAQ. The CDR3 is 14 residues long. The CDR3 spells CASSLHGRENTQYF. CDR3 nucleotides: TGTGCCAGCAGCTTACATGGCAGGGAAAATACGCAGTATTTT.

The chain couples TRBV10-1 to TRBJ2-1, with D perhaps matching TRBD1 (5 bases). The CDR3 covers 16 residues. The V end lost 3 bases, the J end lost 7 bases, and 19 bases lay between the germline ends. Germline values: CDR1 WNHNN, CDR2 SYGVQD (reference sequence). The CDR3 here is CASSDQGSVLGNEQFF. CDR3 bases: TGCGCCAGCAGTGACCAGGGCTCAGTCCTCGGGAATGAGCAGTTCTTC.

The chain joins TRBV24-1 to TRBJ2-3; possibly TRBD1 or TRBD2 for D (5 bases each). This CDR3 region has 17 residues. From germline, CDR1 is KGHDR and CDR2 SFDVKD. Between the trimmed V and J ends, which lost 4 bases and 4 bases, there was a span of 20 bases. The CDR3 loop reads CATSDPGHLPEADTQYF. DNA for the CDR3: TGTGCCACCAGTGACCCGGGGCATCTCCCTGAGGCAGATACGCAGTATTTT.

In nucleotides, the CDR3 is TGTGCCAGCACCGGGGCCTGTAACTATGGCTACACCTTC. Encoded protein: CASTGACNYGYTF. V is TRBV25-1 and J is TRBJ1-2, with TRBD1 as a possible D gene (5 bases). V was pared by 7 bases and J by 1 base, with 10 bases between. Germline V gives CDR1 MGHDK, CDR2 SYGVNS. The CDR3 spans 13 residues.

The chain uses TRBV10-2 and TRBJ1-1; TRBD1 might be the D (5 bases). Trimming pared 2 bases from V and 8 bases from J, leaving 9 bases between. CDR1 and CDR2 (germline): WSHSY, SAAADI. The length of the CDR3 is 12 residues. Here the CDR3 DNA reads TGCGCCAGCAGTGAGAGGCAGGGCGAAGCTTTCTTT. This gives the protein CASSERQGEAFF.

The chain combines TRBV7-9 with TRBJ2-5; 11 bases are a match to TRBD2. This CDR3 is 15 amino acids long. The germline V gene has CDR1 SEHNR and CDR2 FQNEAQ (reference sequence). J lost 3 bases, V lost 5 bases, and 5 bases had no gene match. CDR3 residues: CASSTGLAEEETQYF. The CDR3 nucleotides read TGTGCCAGCAGCACGGGACTAGCGGAGGAAGAGACCCAGTACTTC. Together with reference TRBV7-9 and TRBJ2-5, the CDR3 gives the full variable domain: DTGVSQNPRHKITKRGQNVTFRCDPISEHNRLYWYRQTLGQGPEFLTYFQNEAQLEKSRLLSDRFSAERPKGSFSTLEIQRTEQGDSAMYLCASSTGLAEEETQYFGPGTRLLVL.

J is TRBJ1-2 and V is TRBV6-5, with D hard to call. V dropped 0 bases and J dropped 4 bases, with 18 bases sitting between them. The CDR3 is 17 amino acids. Per the germline V gene, CDR1 is MNHEY and CDR2 is SVGAGI. The chain's CDR3 is CASSYSIEGIRGYGYTF. The CDR3 DNA sequence: TGTGCCAGCAGTTACTCGATCGAAGGCATCAGAGGCTATGGCTACACCTTC.

This clonotype appeared a few times. The V and J genes are TRBV28 and TRBJ2-7; possibly TRBD1 or TRBD2 for D (5 bases each). This CDR3 has 13 amino acids. Deletions cut 5 bases from V and 3 bases from J, with 11 bases between. CDR1 is MDHEN, CDR2 SYDVKM, per germline. CDR3 region: CASSTRDDYEQYV. In DNA, the CDR3 is TGTGCCAGCAGTACCCGGGACGACTACGAGCAGTACGTC.

The chain is built from TRBV6-6 and TRBJ2-5; no clear D. The V and J ends lost 2 bases and 1 base respectively, with 11 bases between them. The CDR3 contains 15 residues. The germline V gene encodes CDR1 MNHNY and CDR2 SVGAGI (reference sequence). CDR3 DNA: TGTGCCAGCAGTTACGAAAGGGTAGCCCAAGAGACCCAGTACTTC. Amino acids: CASSYERVAQETQYF.